This TCR beta chain was captured by sequencing in a study of post-analysis software for immune sequencing data. Study-wide points: In multiple sclerosis, normalized Chao1 diversity was significantly below that of controls. The study found TRBV5-6, TRBV5-1 and TRBV20-1 among five TRBV segments more frequent in patients than controls.

The CDR3 consists of 14 residues. Trimming stripped 0 bases from V and 6 bases from J, with 12 bases between. Germline assignment: CDR1 MNHEY and CDR2 SMNVEV (reference sequence). Remarks on this clonotype: Antigen unknown.

The TCR beta cDNA libraries contained unique molecular identifiers. When 1 to 10 million T cells were used, they gave hundreds of thousands of cDNA molecules. TCRdb re-called the PCR reads with MiXCR, one entry per CDR3 protein. The sample lists about 460,000 distinct CDR3 sequences, around 40% occurring once. The clonotype was recovered from a girl between 5 and 17 years old with multiple sclerosis. The source material was blood. V gene TRBV27 combines with J gene TRBJ2-7; the D gene could be TRBD1 or TRBD2 (7 bases each). The CDR3 DNA follows: TGTGCCAGCAGTTTATCCCCAGGGGGGGCCGAGCAGTACTTC. This gives the protein CASSLSPGGAEQYF.